The 12 T cell receptor beta chains in this list originate from one sample, sequenced in a study of CD8+ T cells in alopecia areata. CD4+ cells from roughly 5 patients underwent sorting into CD25+CD127- cells. Extraction and reverse transcription of RNA yielded cDNA as the sequencing template. TCRdb's table, derived via immunoSEQ multiplex PCR, lists solely in-frame clones and lacks some. The sample lists roughly 20,000 clones; roughly three fifths were seen once. The sample consisted of CD4+ Tregs sorted from blood. Source of these receptors: a human donor with alopecia areata.

The chain joins TRBV7-8 to TRBJ2-1; D is ambiguous. From germline, CDR1 is SGHVS and CDR2 FQNEAQ. The V end lost 5 bases, the J end lost 7 bases, and 15 bases lay between the germline ends. The CDR3 has 14 residues. CDR3 nucleotide sequence: TGTGCCAGCAGCCTCCGGCGTCCGTCGAATGAGCAGTTCTTC. Translating it yields CASSLRRPSNEQFF.

This clone came up a few times. V gene TRBV28 combines with J gene TRBJ2-3; 15 bases fit TRBD2. CDR1 and CDR2 from the germline V gene are MDHEN and SYDVKM. Trimming cost V 10 bases and J 8 bases; bases outside gene matches: 7. The CDR3 covers 14 residues. CDR3 coding DNA: TGTGCCACCGGACTAGCGGGGGGGCTGGTTACGCAGTATTTT. This gives the protein CATGLAGGLVTQYF.

The chain recombines TRBV18 with TRBJ1-2; perhaps TRBD1 as D (6 bases). V was cut by 3 bases and J by 5 bases, with 16 bases left in between. The germline V gene encodes CDR1 KGHSH and CDR2 LQKENI. The CDR3 contains 15 residues. The CDR3 sequence: CASSPLDRMGYGYTF. In nucleotides, the CDR3 is TGTGCCAGCTCACCCTTGGACAGAATGGGTTATGGCTACACCTTC.

This clone has a single count. Other DNA sequences in the sample encode the same CDR3. The chain recombines TRBV5-1 with TRBJ2-1, with no clear D. The CDR3 extends over 12 amino acids. The germline V and J ends were trimmed by 2 bases and 2 bases, with 2 bases remaining between them. The germline V gene encodes CDR1 SGHRS and CDR2 YFSETQ. DNA of the CDR3: TGCGCCAGCAGCTTACCCTACAATGAGCAGTTCTTC. It codes for CASSLPYNEQFF.

In nucleotides, the CDR3 is TGTGCCAGCAGGAAACAGGGTTTATACAATGAGCAGTTCTTC. This sequence encodes CASRKQGLYNEQFF. The chain carries TRBV7-2 and TRBJ2-1; a possible D gene is TRBD1 (6 bases). Germline CDR1 and CDR2: SGHTA and FQGNSA. CDR3 length: 14 residues. The V gene lost 6 bases and the J gene lost 4 bases, with 13 bases spanning the gap.

This chain uses TRBV5-6 with TRBJ2-5; 9 bases are shared with TRBD1. The CDR3 runs to 15 residues. The germline V gene has CDR1 SGHDT and CDR2 YYEEEE. V shed 4 bases, J shed 5 bases, and the junction held 9 bases outside the gene matches. The CDR3 region has the DNA TGTGCCAGCAGCCCTGGGACAGGGTTGGCGGAGACCCAGTACTTC. Its translation is CASSPGTGLAETQYF.

This sequence joins TRBV9 and TRBJ1-1; 11 bases are a match to TRBD1. V trimming: 3 bases; J trimming: 10 bases; junction bases outside the gene matches: 2. The CDR3 contains 12 residues. Germline V gene data show CDR1 as SGDLS and CDR2 as YYNGEE. The CDR3 coding sequence is TGTGCCAGCAGCGAAGGACAGGGGGCAGCTTTCTTT. Translating it yields CASSEGQGAAFF.

The CDR3 reads CASRRGTDTQYF. CDR3 nucleotides: TGTGCCAGCAGACGGGGAACAGATACGCAGTATTTT. The V and J genes are TRBV2 and TRBJ2-3, with D perhaps TRBD2 (5 bases). The CDR3 runs 12 residues. Trimming stripped 6 bases from V and 3 bases from J, with 7 bases between. Germline V gene lookup returns CDR1 SNHLY and CDR2 FYNNEI.

This chain joins TRBV29-1 and TRBJ2-7; 9 nucleotides line up with TRBD1. The CDR3 covers 14 residues. Germline lookup yields CDR1 SQVTM and CDR2 ANQGSEA. The V segment lost 4 bases and the J segment 7 bases; nucleotides outside the gene matches: 11. The CDR3 coding sequence is TGCAGCGTTGCGCGTGGACAGGGGTTGAGGGAGCAGTACTTC. Its protein is CSVARGQGLREQYF.

The chain is built from TRBV29-1 and TRBJ1-2, with TRBD1 as a possible D gene (6 bases). V lost 2 bases to trimming and J lost 4 bases, with 11 bases between them. Germline CDR1 reads SQVTM; CDR2 reads ANQGSEA. This CDR3 has 13 residues. As DNA, the CDR3 is TGCAGCGTTGAAACAGGGTTGGGCTATGGCTACACCTTC. This translates into CSVETGLGYGYTF.

CDR3 region: CASSPRLAGGYGAKNIQYF. The CDR3, as DNA: TGTGCCAGCAGCCCGAGACTAGCGGGGGGCTATGGGGCCAAAAACATTCAGTACTTC. The chain is built from TRBV7-2 and TRBJ2-4; 13 bases are shared with TRBD2. Germline assignment: CDR1 SGHTA and CDR2 FQGNSA. This CDR3 is 19 amino acids long. V shed 5 bases and J 1 base; nucleotides not matched to a gene: 11.

The CDR3 nucleotides read TGTGCCTGGAGTGTTAACGCTGTACTCCTTGGGGCGCAGTATTTT. This encodes CAWSVNAVLLGAQYF. The rearrangement links TRBV30 to TRBJ2-3; D not resolved. Deletions cut 0 bases from V and 10 bases from J, with 20 bases between. Germline CDR1 is GTSNPN and CDR2 is SVGIG (reference sequence). CDR3 length equals 15 residues.